Listed below are T cell receptor beta chains from one sample, sequenced in a study of Ad26.COV2.S vaccination and SARS-CoV-2 variants. Clones were sequenced by immunoSEQ multiplex PCR, and TCRdb holds only the in-frame ones, with some missing. The sample yields 350,000 to 450,000 clones, roughly 84% seen once. Here the sequenced sample was peripheral blood, taken in a trial of Ad26.COV2.S vaccine versus placebo. The receptors originated from a person aged 18-65 years who received the Ad26.COV2.S COVID-19 vaccine or a placebo. The CDR3 runs from the conserved cysteine through the conserved F or W. D genes are given only for firm matches. Clone size, where shown, is once, few, many, or a class for clones that have expanded.

NA TRBD1 TRBJ2-7 TRBV3-1/TRBV3-2 CASRRDRDYEQYF TGTGCCAGCAGGCGGGACAGGGACTACGAGCAGTACTTC
NA TRBD1 TRBJ1-1 TRBV7-9 CASSLAGGTGGEAFF TGTGCCAGCAGCTTAGCCGGGGGGACAGGGGGCGAAGCTTTCTTT
once NA TRBJ1-2 TRBV27 CASSSRQTANYGYTF TGTGCCAGCAGTTCGAGACAGACAGCTAACTATGGCTACACCTTC
NA NA TRBJ2-7 TRBV27 CASKIQGSSPYEQYF TGTGCCAGCAAAATCCAGGGGAGTTCCCCCTACGAGCAGTACTTC
NA TRBD2 TRBJ2-1 TRBV24-1 CATSDGTSDEQFF TGTGCCACCAGTGATGGGACTAGCGATGAGCAGTTCTTC
NA TRBD1 TRBJ1-1 TRBV7-8 CASSLETGVLSRAFF TGTGCCAGCAGCTTAGAGACAGGGGTCCTGTCGAGGGCTTTCTTT
once NA TRBJ1-1 TRBV3-1/TRBV3-2 CASRKTSNTEAFF TGTGCCAGCAGGAAGACCTCGAACACTGAAGCTTTCTTT
NA TRBD2 TRBJ2-7 TRBV7-2 CASSARGGAYEQYF TGTGCCAGCAGCGCCCGCGGGGGAGCGTACGAGCAGTACTTC
NA TRBD1 TRBJ2-1 TRBV2 CASPLAGTGGYNEQFF TGTGCCAGCCCTTTGGCCGGGACAGGGGGTTACAATGAGCAGTTCTTC
NA NA TRBJ2-7 TRBV4-3 CASSQVRGYEQYF TGCGCCAGCAGCCAAGTGAGAGGGTACGAGCAGTACTTC
NA NA TRBJ2-5 TRBV4-1 CASSQDPGSQETQYF TGCGCCAGCAGCCAAGATCCGGGCAGCCAAGAGACCCAGTACTTC
once TRBD1 TRBJ1-5 TRBV10-3 CATRDIQGNHQPQHF TGTGCCACCCGAGACATACAGGGGAATCATCAGCCCCAGCATTTT
once NA TRBJ2-7 TRBV29-1 CSVGVTSYEQYF TGCAGCGTTGGGGTTACCTCCTACGAGCAGTACTTC
NA NA TRBJ1-4 TRBV7-9 CASSLDWTQGEKLFF TGTGCCAGCAGCTTAGATTGGACACAGGGAGAAAAACTGTTTTTT
NA NA TRBJ1-1 TRBV2 CASRWNSQMNTEAFF TGTGCCAGCAGGTGGAACAGCCAAATGAACACTGAAGCTTTCTTT
NA NA TRBJ1-1 TRBV27 CASSFYRNTEAFF TGTGCCAGCAGTTTTTACAGGAACACTGAAGCTTTCTTT
NA NA TRBJ1-2 TRBV7-8 CASSPDVNYGYTF TGTGCCAGCAGCCCCGATGTTAACTATGGCTACACCTTC
few NA TRBJ2-5 TRBV5-1 CASSLGLAVETQYF TGCGCCAGCAGCTTGGGGTTAGCCGTGGAGACCCAGTACTTC
NA NA TRBJ1-4 TRBV7-9 CASSLEGRAGEKLFF TGTGCCAGCAGCTTAGAGGGCAGGGCGGGCGAAAAACTGTTTTTT
NA TRBD1 TRBJ2-3 TRBV18 CASSPPRTGGTDTQYF TGTGCCAGCTCACCACCGCGGACAGGGGGCACAGATACGCAGTATTTT
NA TRBD2 TRBJ2-7 TRBV4-2 CASSPAWSGIPYEQYF TGTGCCAGCAGCCCCGCGTGGAGCGGGATTCCCTACGAGCAGTACTTC
NA NA TRBJ1-1 TRBV19 CASSIDRVTEAFF TGTGCCAGTAGTATAGACAGGGTGACTGAAGCTTTCTTT
once NA TRBJ2-3 TRBV6-2/TRBV6-3 CASSYLLRQVLSDTQYF TGTGCCAGCAGTTACCTGTTACGGCAGGTATTAAGTGATACGCAGTATTTT
NA NA TRBJ1-4 TRBV12-3/TRBV12-4 CASSPDRREKLFF TGTGCCAGCAGCCCTGACAGGAGGGAAAAACTGTTTTTT
few NA TRBJ1-2 TRBV6-5 CASSYALEGYGYTF TGTGCCAGCAGTTACGCCCTGGAGGGCTATGGCTACACCTTC
few NA TRBJ2-7 TRBV7-9 CASSLGGHPRF TGTGCCAGCAGCTTAGGGGGACACCCTCGCTTC
NA NA TRBJ2-7 TRBV5-5 CASSLGLVPSYEQYF TGTGCCAGCAGCTTGGGTCTAGTCCCCTCCTACGAGCAGTACTTC
NA TRBD1 TRBJ2-2 TRBV4-1 CASSQLPGQGTGTGELFF TGCGCCAGCAGCCAACTCCCGGGACAGGGAACGGGCACCGGGGAGCTGTTTTTT
NA NA TRBJ2-7 TRBV7-8 CASSLVGNEQYF TGTGCCAGCAGCTTAGTCGGCAACGAGCAGTACTTC
NA NA TRBJ1-4 TRBV25-1 CASSESVQARVEKLFF TGTGCCAGCAGTGAATCGGTCCAAGCCAGGGTGGAAAAACTGTTTTTT
NA NA TRBJ1-1 TRBV5-8 CASSLRGWDTEAFF TGTGCCAGCAGCTTGCGGGGCTGGGACACTGAAGCTTTCTTT
NA NA TRBJ1-2 TRBV7-9 CASSLVAGNPNYGYTF TGTGCCAGCAGCTTAGTGGCAGGGAACCCTAACTATGGCTACACCTTC
NA NA TRBJ1-4 TRBV7-8 CASSFSRGGNEKLFF TGTGCCAGCAGCTTCTCCAGGGGCGGCAATGAAAAACTGTTTTTT
NA TRBD1 TRBJ1-1 TRBV6-4 CASSDERDRRCDTEAFF TGTGCCAGCAGTGACGAGAGGGACAGAAGGTGTGACACTGAAGCTTTCTTT
NA NA TRBJ2-7 TRBV2 CASCQGPYEQYF TGTGCCAGCTGTCAGGGTCCCTACGAGCAGTACTTC
NA NA TRBJ1-5 TRBV24-1 CATSEAGFNQPQHF TGTGCCACCAGTGAAGCAGGGTTCAATCAGCCCCAGCATTTT
once TRBD1 TRBJ1-1 TRBV12-3/TRBV12-4 CAILRGVFEGAFF TGTGCCATCCTCAGGGGGGTGTTCGAGGGGGCTTTCTTT
once NA TRBJ1-3 TRBV14 CASSQRFGVSGNTIYF TGTGCCAGCAGCCAACGGTTTGGGGTCTCTGGAAACACCATATATTTT